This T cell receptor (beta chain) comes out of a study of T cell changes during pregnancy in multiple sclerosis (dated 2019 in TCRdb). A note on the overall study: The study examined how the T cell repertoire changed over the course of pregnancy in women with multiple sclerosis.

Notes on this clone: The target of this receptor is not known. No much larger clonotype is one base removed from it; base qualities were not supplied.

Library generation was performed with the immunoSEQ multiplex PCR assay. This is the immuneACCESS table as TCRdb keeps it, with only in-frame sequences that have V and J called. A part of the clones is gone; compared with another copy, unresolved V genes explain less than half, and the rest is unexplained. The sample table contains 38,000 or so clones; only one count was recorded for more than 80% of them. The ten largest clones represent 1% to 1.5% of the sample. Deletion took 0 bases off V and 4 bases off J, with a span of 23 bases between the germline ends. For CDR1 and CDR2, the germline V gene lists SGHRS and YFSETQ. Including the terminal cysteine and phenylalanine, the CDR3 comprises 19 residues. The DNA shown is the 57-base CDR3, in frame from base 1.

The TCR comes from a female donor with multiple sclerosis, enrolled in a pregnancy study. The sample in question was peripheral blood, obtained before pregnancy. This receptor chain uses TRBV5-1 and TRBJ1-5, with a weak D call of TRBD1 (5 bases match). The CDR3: CASSLVRDCPVRVNQPQHF. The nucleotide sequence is TGCGCCAGCAGCTTGGTGAGGGACTGTCCCGTGAGGGTAAATCAGCCCCAGCATTTT.